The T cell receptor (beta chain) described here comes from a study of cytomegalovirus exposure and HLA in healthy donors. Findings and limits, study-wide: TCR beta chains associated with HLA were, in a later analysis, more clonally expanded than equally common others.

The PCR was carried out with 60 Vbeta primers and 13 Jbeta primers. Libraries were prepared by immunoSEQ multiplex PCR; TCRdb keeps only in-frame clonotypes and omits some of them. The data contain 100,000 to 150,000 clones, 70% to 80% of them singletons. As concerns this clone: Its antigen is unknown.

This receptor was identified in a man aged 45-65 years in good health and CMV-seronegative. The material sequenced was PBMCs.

CDR3 region: CASRTLLTTNEKLFF. Here the CDR3 DNA reads TGTGCCAGCCGGACACTACTTACAACTAATGAAAAACTGTTTTTT. This chain joins TRBV19 and TRBJ1-4; TRBD1 is a possible D gene (5 bases). Trimming shortened V by 9 bases and J by 0 bases, and 14 bases separated the two germline ends. Looked up from germline, CDR1 is LNHDA and CDR2 is SQIVND (reference sequence). There are 15 residues in the CDR3.